Listed below are T cell receptor beta chains from one sample, sequenced in a study of blood T cell repertoires in COVID-19. Here immunoSEQ multiplex PCR was the method, and the copy in TCRdb shows in-frame clones only, minus some. The sample lists 50,000 to 70,000 clones, roughly 86% occurring once. Material: peripheral blood. The receptors come from a human donor with active COVID-19. The donor label of this sample is uncertain. Each CDR3 is given without its conserved first and last residue. The D gene is left open where the match is weak.

>TRBV18|.
ASSPLQYNEQF
>TRBV6-2/TRBV6-3|.
ASSYPGVHT
>TRBV19|TRBD1
ASSWDRGRVGELF
>TRBV2|.
ASSLVADTDTQY
>TRBV27|.
ASSLRGEAF
>TRBV27|TRBD2
ASSQMGGGSKNEQF
>TRBV28|.
AIGHLNTEAF
>TRBV15|TRBD2
ATSRDTGGQPDNEQF
>TRBV24-1|TRBD2
ATSDLPGGEQF
>TRBV27|TRBD2
ASSFGQGGYEQY
>TRBV4-3|.
ASSPGRGNTEAF
>TRBV7-3|.
ASSPWGAGGTDTQY
>TRBV11-3|.
ASSLNSATDTQY
>TRBV4-1|.
ASSPRQGEDYGYT
>TRBV5-5|.
ASSLAEGTVAGYT
>TRBV7-9|TRBD1
ASSTDRGPDTQY
>TRBV19|.
ASSRRQMNTEAF
>TRBV5-1|.
ASNQLANTGELF
>TRBV3-1/TRBV3-2|TRBD2
ASSQEGVAGRIYNEQF
>TRBV5-4|TRBD2
ASSLATSGANEQF
>TRBV5-4|.
ASSSYRGRVYGYT
>TRBV5-1|TRBD1
ASSLRQGNEKLF
>TRBV5-6|TRBD1
ASSLPGTGPYEQY
>TRBV18|.
ASSMRGHTDTQY
>TRBV4-3|TRBD2
ASSQDKRGIYNEQF
>TRBV20-1|.
SASMRSTSTDTQY
>TRBV6-1|.
ASSDLSRMRTGELF
>TRBV2|TRBD1
ASSEQGVLRGYT
>TRBV24-1|TRBD2
ATSDGSGNSYEQY